The clone carrying this T cell receptor (beta chain) has just a few counts. The sample originates from a study of blood T cell repertoires in COVID-19. Study-level information: Sites across the United States, Italy and Spain contributed samples from acute and convalescent COVID-19. T cells, B-cell-depleted T cells, or PBMCs supplied cDNA or gDNA.

The authors' processing: Amplification of reference gene primers was used by the study to estimate nucleated cell counts. TCRdb's table, derived via immunoSEQ multiplex PCR, lists solely in-frame clones and lacks some. The D gene and trimming were derived from the DNA, and the V and J assignments and clone size from that table. The table has 55,000 to 70,000 clones, around 80% seen once; the top ten hold almost 10%. The CDR3 runs to 14 residues. CDR1 is LGHNT and CDR2 is FRNRAP in the germline V gene. The germline V and J ends were trimmed by 2 bases and 7 bases, with 15 bases remaining between them.

The origin of this receptor is a woman of 80 years or more with acute or convalescent COVID-19. What was sequenced was peripheral blood. The V gene is TRBV12-5, the J gene TRBJ2-7; perhaps TRBD1 as D (6 bases). CDR3 sequence (DNA): TGTGCTAGTGGTTTGTCTCACAGGGCGGCAGAGCAGTACTTC. Its protein is CASGLSHRAAEQYF. The full variable domain, in which reference TRBV12-5 and TRBJ2-7 provide the parts outside the CDR3, is DARVTQTPRHKVTEMGQEVTMRCQPILGHNTVFWYRQTMMQGLELLAYFRNRAPLDDSGMPKDRFSAEMPDATLATLKIQPSEPRDSAVYFCASGLSHRAAEQYFGPGTRLTVT.